This TCR beta chain was captured in a study of CXCR3-negative and CXCR3-positive naive CD8 T cells. Across the whole study: The TRB read total, 120 million to 150 million, broke down to about 1.5 +/- 0.3 million reads per library. Findings and caveats of the study: Expression of CXCR3 was partially reduced after cryopreservation, and fresh PBMCs were used in most assays. Relative to memory CD8+ cells, whose diversity was much lower, both naive subsets had comparably high diversity. Naive cells with CXCR3 showed TRB CDR3s that were more hydrophobic than those in CXCR3-negative naive cells.

UMI labels and 5' RACE were used to prepare the TRB cDNA libraries. TCRdb re-called the 5' RACE reads; every CDR3 protein appears as one record, without DNA. The sample table includes roughly 140,000 distinct CDR3 sequences. The germline V gene encodes CDR1 SGHNT and CDR2 YENEEA. CDR3 size: 15 residues. Details on this clonotype: Its antigen is currently unknown.

Cells classed as naive CD8+ T cells were CD45RO-CCR7+CD27+CD95-. Sequenced sample: naive CXCR3+ CD8+ T cells from blood. Sample subset: CD45RO-CCR7+CD27+CD95- naive CD8+ T cells expressing CXCR3 (TNR3+). The gene calls are TRBV11-3 and TRBJ2-1; no DNA is available, so the TRBD1 call from TCRdb remains unchecked. This TCR derives from a human donor in good health. Some clones in this sample may be carry-over from other donors' samples. The CDR3 region is CASSLRGPHYNEQFF.